One and the same sample provided the 21 T cell receptor beta chains below, sequenced in a study of blood T cell repertoires in COVID-19 (dated by TCRdb to the early 2020s). Preparation of the library involved the immunoSEQ multiplex PCR assay. TCRdb stores this immuneACCESS table with in-frame sequences only. Part of the clones is absent; in the studies checked, under half of the shortfall reflects unresolved V genes, and no reason is known for the rest. Here the sample has about 210,000 clones; 80% to 90% occur a single time. The ten largest clones take up 2.5% to 3.5% of the sample. The sample taken for sequencing was peripheral blood. The receptors originated from a man in his forties or fifties with active or convalescent COVID-19.

This chain uses TRBV19 with TRBJ1-2; the D is unclear. Germline values: CDR1 LNHDA, CDR2 SQIVND (reference sequence). V shed 5 bases and J shed 5 bases, with 9 bases lying between them. CDR3 length: 12 amino acids. CDR3 nucleotides: TGTGCCAGTAGTTCCGACATTTATGGCTACACCTTC. Translation gives CASSSDIYGYTF.

The V and J genes are TRBV5-4 and TRBJ2-7; TRBD2 matches at 13 bases. The V segment lost 4 bases and the J segment 3 bases; nucleotides outside the gene matches: 4. This CDR3 region has 15 residues. CDR1 is SGHNT and CDR2 is YYREEE in the germline V gene (reference sequence). For the CDR3, the DNA is TGTGCCAGCAGCCTCGGACTAGCGGGAGTCTACGAGCAGTACTTC. It translates to CASSLGLAGVYEQYF. Full variable domain (outside the CDR3, taken from reference TRBV5-4 and TRBJ2-7): ETGVTQSPTHLIKTRGQQVTLRCSSQSGHNTVSWYQQALGQGPQFIFQYYREEENGRGNFPPRFSGLQFPNYSSELNVNALELDDSALYLCASSLGLAGVYEQYFGPGTRLTVT.

This chain links TRBV29-1 with TRBJ1-2; tentative D call: TRBD1 (6 bases). V shed 3 bases and J shed 6 bases, with 17 bases lying between them. CDR1 and CDR2 from the germline V gene are SQVTM and ANQGSEA. This CDR3 comprises 14 residues. The CDR3 nucleotides read TGCAGCGTTGAGGACGACAGGTTGGGTGATGGCTACACCTTC. It specifies CSVEDDRLGDGYTF.

The chain couples TRBV5-6 to TRBJ1-6; tentatively, D is TRBD1 (6 bases). Germline V gene sequence: CDR1 SGHDT, CDR2 YYEEEE. Trimming removed 4 bases from V and 0 bases from J, with 14 bases in between. This CDR3 has 17 amino acids. For the CDR3, the DNA is TGTGCCAGCAGCCTTGGTTGGGGGCGCTCCTATAATTCACCCCTCCACTTT. It encodes CASSLGWGRSYNSPLHF.

The chain joins TRBV11-2 to TRBJ2-7; 10 bases line up with TRBD2. Germline V gene data show CDR1 as SGHAT and CDR2 as FQNNGV. The V gene end was trimmed by 5 bases and the J gene end by 0 bases; junction bases not matched to a gene: 10. The CDR3 length is 17 residues. This CDR3 is CASSPNLGTSVSYEQYF. DNA for the CDR3: TGTGCCAGCAGCCCGAACCTGGGGACTAGCGTCTCCTACGAGCAGTACTTC.

J is TRBJ1-1 and V is TRBV11-2; possible D gene TRBD1, 5 bases. Trimming left V 2 bases short and J 8 bases short, with 12 bases between. Germline V lookup: CDR1 SGHAT, CDR2 FQNNGV. The CDR3 runs 13 residues. In DNA, the CDR3 is TGTGCCAGCAGCTTACAAAGACAGTCAGAAGCTTTCTTT. This gives the protein CASSLQRQSEAFF.

The chain couples TRBV4-1 to TRBJ2-2, with TRBD2 as a possible D gene (5 bases). The CDR3 is 16 amino acids. Trimming left V 1 base short and J 3 bases short, with 12 bases between. Germline V gene sequence: CDR1 MGHRA, CDR2 YSYEKL. This CDR3 is CASSQALDYYTGELFF. As DNA, the CDR3 is TGCGCCAGCAGCCAAGCCCTCGACTACTACACCGGGGAGCTGTTTTTT.

This clone was detected once. The J gene is TRBJ1-1, the V gene TRBV6-2 or TRBV6-3, with D possibly being TRBD1 (5 bases). The CDR3 consists of 14 residues. Germline CDR1 MNHEY, CDR2 SVGEGT. With 6 bases removed from V and 0 bases from J, the gap between germline ends came to 11 bases. CDR3 residues: CASSPQVLNTEAFF. The CDR3 DNA sequence: TGTGCCAGCAGCCCACAGGTTTTGAACACTGAAGCTTTCTTT.

Of note for this clone: A junction end diverges from the germline sequence, so it may reflect a read error. V usage is TRBV18 and J usage is TRBJ2-2; the D gene is possibly TRBD1 (5 bases). Germline V CDR1 and CDR2: KGHSH, LQKENI. This CDR3 is 14 amino acids long. The DNA for the CDR3 is TGTGCCAGTTCACCCCAGGGTAGCACCGGGGAGCTGTTTTTT. Translating it yields CASSPQGSTGELFF.

The chain joins TRBV2 to TRBJ2-3, with D perhaps matching TRBD1 (6 bases). Germline values: CDR1 SNHLY, CDR2 FYNNEI. V was trimmed by 0 bases and J by 5 bases, leaving 12 bases between them. The CDR3 is 15 amino acids. CDR3 nucleotides: TGTGCCAGCAGTGAAGCTCGTCAGGGGATAGATACGCAGTATTTT. This translates into CASSEARQGIDTQYF.

This clone was counted between two and nine times. The chain combines TRBV13 with TRBJ2-2, with D perhaps TRBD2 (7 bases). The CDR3 is 14 amino acids. Germline-derived CDR1 and CDR2 are PRHDT and FYEKMQ (reference sequence). Between the trimmed V and J ends, which lost 9 bases and 4 bases, there was a span of 15 bases. The CDR3 protein is CARSRRGGTGELFF. As DNA, the CDR3 is TGTGCCAGATCGCGAAGGGGGGGCACCGGGGAGCTGTTTTTT.

CDR3 bases: TGTGCCACCAGTGATTTACGAGGCAGGGAAGAGACCCAGTACTTC. It is translated as CATSDLRGREETQYF. The rearrangement joins TRBV24-1 to TRBJ2-5, with a weak D call TRBD1 (5 bases). Germline V gene sequence: CDR1 KGHDR, CDR2 SFDVKD. V was trimmed by 1 base and J by 3 bases, leaving 11 bases between them. The CDR3 totals 15 residues.

In its sample, this clone was seen once. The chain combines TRBV29-1 with TRBJ1-2, with unresolved D. The CDR3 contains 11 residues. V was clipped by 7 bases and J by 5 bases, with 11 bases between them. Germline loops: CDR1 SQVTM, CDR2 ANQGSEA. Written as DNA, the CDR3 is TGCAGCGACGCTGGACTGTATGGCTACACCTTC. Its translation: CSDAGLYGYTF.

This clone was detected a few times. This chain uses TRBV7-4 with TRBJ2-7; D uncertain. Trimming removed 7 bases at V and 3 bases at J, with 19 bases between. Germline V CDR1 and CDR2: SGHVT, SQSDAQ. There are 15 residues in the CDR3. The CDR3 nucleotides are TGTGCCAGCAACTACGTTGGTAACAAGCACTACGAGCAGTACTTC. As protein: CASNYVGNKHYEQYF. The whole variable domain, filled in from reference TRBV7-4 and TRBJ2-7, reads GAGVSQSPRYKVAKRGRDVALRCDSISGHVTLYWYRQTLGQGSEVLTYSQSDAQRDKSGRPSGRFSAERPERSVSTLKIQRTEQGDSAVYLCASNYVGNKHYEQYFGPGTRLTVT.

The CDR3 is CASMTTGGDQPQHF. DNA of the CDR3: TGTGCCAGCATGACGACAGGGGGGGATCAGCCCCAGCATTTT. The chain links TRBV28 to TRBJ1-5, with 9 bases matching TRBD1. Unmatched junction bases numbered 6, after V lost 7 bases and J lost 5 bases. CDR1 and CDR2 from the germline V gene are MDHEN and SYDVKM. The CDR3 runs to 14 residues.

This rearrangement joins TRBV25-1 to TRBJ2-7; weak D call: TRBD1 (5 bases). V shed 6 bases and J shed 5 bases, with 14 bases lying between them. The germline gives CDR1 MGHDK, CDR2 SYGVNS. This CDR3 comprises 13 residues. The CDR3 bases are TGTGCCAGCAGACCAGGGTGTGTGGACGAGCAGTACTTC. Translation gives CASRPGCVDEQYF.

This sequence joins TRBV6-1 and TRBJ1-4; 11 bases fit TRBD1. CDR3 size: 16 residues. Per germline, CDR1 MNHNS and CDR2 SASEGT. Unmatched junction bases numbered 6, after V lost 4 bases and J lost 5 bases. The DNA for the CDR3 is TGTGCCAGCAGTGCGGGACAGGGGGGGGGAAATGAAAAACTGTTTTTT. Translated, it gives CASSAGQGGGNEKLFF.

The CDR3 nucleotides read TGTGCCACCAGTGGCTGGACAGGACCTTACGAGCAGTACTTC. Translation gives CATSGWTGPYEQYF. This chain links TRBV24-1 with TRBJ2-7, with TRBD1 identical over 7 bases. With 5 bases clipped from V and 4 bases from J, the junction kept 7 bases outside the gene matches. CDR1 and CDR2 from the germline V gene are KGHDR and SFDVKD. CDR3 length equals 14 residues.

V usage is TRBV5-1 and J usage is TRBJ1-2; the match to TRBD1 covers 9 bases. Germline trimming cut 4 bases from V and 1 base from J; bases unmatched to any gene: 14. CDR1 is SGHRS and CDR2 is YFSETQ in the germline V gene. The CDR3 loop spans 18 amino acids. The CDR3 DNA follows: TGCGCCAGCAGCCCCAAGATATCCGGGACAGGGCTTAACTATGGCTACACCTTC. Amino acid sequence: CASSPKISGTGLNYGYTF.

This sequence joins TRBV5-1 and TRBJ1-1; TRBD1 agrees at 9 bases. Germline-derived CDR1 and CDR2 are SGHRS and YFSETQ. V lost 0 bases to trimming and J lost 1 base; unmatched junction nucleotides: 4. CDR3 length: 16 residues. This chain's CDR3 is CASSLGQGGSNTEAFF. The CDR3 nucleotides are TGCGCCAGCAGCTTGGGACAGGGGGGATCGAACACTGAAGCTTTCTTT.

The J gene is TRBJ1-1, the V gene TRBV5-1; D not certain. This CDR3 comprises 12 residues. Between the trimmed V and J ends, which lost 1 base and 3 bases, there was a span of 4 bases. Germline V lookup: CDR1 SGHRS, CDR2 YFSETQ. The CDR3 here is CASSLLDTEAFF. The CDR3, as DNA: TGCGCCAGCAGCTTGCTCGACACTGAAGCTTTCTTT. Filled out from reference TRBV5-1 and TRBJ1-1, the complete variable domain reads KAGVTQTPRYLIKTRGQQVTLSCSPISGHRSVSWYQQTPGQGLQFLFEYFSETQRNKGNFPGRFSGRQFSNSRSEMNVSTLELGDSALYLCASSLLDTEAFFGQGTRLTVV.